Detailed here is one T cell receptor beta chain. Its antigen is not identified. The data originate from a study of T cell responses to AZD1222 COVID-19 vaccine. The study, taken as a whole, reports: Donors were mostly white British, more females; clonal diversity possibly underestimated.

Here immunoSEQ multiplex PCR was the method, and the copy in TCRdb shows in-frame clones only, minus some. The sample lists tens of thousands of clones, 80% occurring once. This receptor was identified in an adult who received the AZD1222 COVID-19 vaccine. Sequenced material: peripheral blood, taken 28 days after the second AZD1222 dose.

The CDR3 bases are TGTGCCAGCAGCTTAGACGGGGGCCCTGGCTACACCTTC. Its translation: CASSLDGGPGYTF. The V and J genes are TRBV11-2 and TRBJ1-2, with D perhaps matching TRBD1 (6 bases). The V end lost 0 bases, the J end lost 7 bases, and 9 bases lay between the germline ends. The CDR3 extends over 13 amino acids. Per the germline V gene, CDR1 is SGHAT and CDR2 is FQNNGV. The whole variable domain, filled in from reference TRBV11-2 and TRBJ1-2, reads EAGVAQSPRYKIIEKRQSVAFWCNPISGHATLYWYQQILGQGPKLLIQFQNNGVVDDSQLPKDRFSAERLKGVDSTLKIQPAKLEDSAVYLCASSLDGGPGYTFGSGTRLTVV.